This T cell receptor beta chain was captured by sequencing in a study of technical replicates of blood from a handful of donors. Germline lookup yields CDR1 MNHEY and CDR2 SMNVEV (reference sequence). V lost 7 bases to trimming and J lost 5 bases, with 15 bases between them. This CDR3 contains 13 residues. Libraries were prepared by immunoSEQ multiplex PCR; TCRdb keeps only in-frame clonotypes and omits some of them. The sample yields tens of thousands of clones, roughly 92% seen once. The receptor's source is a human donor in good health. The chain recombines TRBV27 with TRBJ2-7, with D possibly being TRBD2 (6 bases). Sequencing was done on a sample of T cells isolated from PBMCs. The CDR3 reads CASISRRGDEQYF. DNA of the CDR3: TGTGCCAGCATTTCTCGTCGCGGGGACGAGCAGTACTTC.